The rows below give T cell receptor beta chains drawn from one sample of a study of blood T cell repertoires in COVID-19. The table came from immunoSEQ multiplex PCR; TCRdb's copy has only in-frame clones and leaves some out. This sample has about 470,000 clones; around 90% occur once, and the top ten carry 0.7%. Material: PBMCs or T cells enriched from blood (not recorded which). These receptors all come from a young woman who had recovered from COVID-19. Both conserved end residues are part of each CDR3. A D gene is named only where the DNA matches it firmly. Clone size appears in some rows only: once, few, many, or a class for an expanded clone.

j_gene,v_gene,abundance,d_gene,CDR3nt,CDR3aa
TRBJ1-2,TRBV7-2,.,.,TGTGCCAGCAGCTTAGTAGTGGGCTCCGGCTACACCTTC,CASSLVVGSGYTF
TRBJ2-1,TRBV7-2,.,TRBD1,TGTGCCAGCAGCCACCAGGGGGACAGGGAGAAGTTCTTC,CASSHQGDREKFF
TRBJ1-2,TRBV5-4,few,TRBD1,TGTGCCAGCAGCGACAGGGGGTACGATAACTATGGCTACACCTTC,CASSDRGYDNYGYTF
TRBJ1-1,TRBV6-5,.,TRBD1,TGTGCCAGCAGTCGGACAGGGGAGGACACTGAAGCTTTCTTT,CASSRTGEDTEAFF
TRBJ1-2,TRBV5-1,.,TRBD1,TGCGCCAGCAGCTCGACAGGGGTGAGGAGTGGCTACACCTTC,CASSSTGVRSGYTF
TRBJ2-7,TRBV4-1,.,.,TGCGCCAGCAGCCAAGACGAGGGCTGGAGTCTCGACGAGCAGTACTTC,CASSQDEGWSLDEQYF
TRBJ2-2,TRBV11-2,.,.,TGTGCCAGCAGACCTCCCCGCGGTAACACCGGGGAGCTGTTTTTT,CASRPPRGNTGELFF
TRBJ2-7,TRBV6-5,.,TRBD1,TGTGCCAGCAGCCACAGGGGGCTAAATCGTCGGGAGCAGTACTTC,CASSHRGLNRREQYF
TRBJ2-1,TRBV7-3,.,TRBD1,TGTGCCAGCAGCGGTCAACAGGGGGAATACAATGAGCAGTTCTTC,CASSGQQGEYNEQFF
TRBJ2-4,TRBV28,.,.,TGTGCCTCAGTAGGGGGTGGGGTTCACAAAAACATTCAGTACTTC,CASVGGGVHKNIQYF
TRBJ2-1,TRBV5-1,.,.,TGCGCCAGCAGCTTGGTCTGGGGCACCGACAATGAGCAGTTCTTC,CASSLVWGTDNEQFF
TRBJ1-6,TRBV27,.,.,TGTGCCAGCTGGTTAATGACAGGCAATTCACCCCTCCACTTT,CASWLMTGNSPLHF
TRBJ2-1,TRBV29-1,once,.,TGCAGCGTTGAAGAACGGAGATACAATGAGCAGTTCTTC,CSVEERRYNEQFF
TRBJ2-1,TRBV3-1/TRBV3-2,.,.,TGTGCCAGCAGCCTTAATCCCGGGGATGAGCAGTTCTTC,CASSLNPGDEQFF
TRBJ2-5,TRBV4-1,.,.,TGCGCCAGCAGCCAAGATCCCTCCGGAGAAGAGACCCAGTACTTC,CASSQDPSGEETQYF
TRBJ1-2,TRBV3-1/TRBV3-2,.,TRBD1,TGTGCCAGCAGTCCTTATAGGACAGGGGGGGGTGGCTACACCTTC,CASSPYRTGGGGYTF
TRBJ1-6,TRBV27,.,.,TGTGCCAGCAGCGAGCTAAGGCGGCTGGGAGGGCCCCTCCACTTT,CASSELRRLGGPLHF
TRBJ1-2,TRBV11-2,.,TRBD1,TGTGCCAGCACCCTAATTCAGGGGGCCGCTGGCTACACCTTC,CASTLIQGAAGYTF
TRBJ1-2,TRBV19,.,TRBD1,TGTGCCAGTAGTCCCCAGACAGGGGGCTTAGACGGCTACACCTTC,CASSPQTGGLDGYTF
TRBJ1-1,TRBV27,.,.,TGTGCCAGCAGTTCCAGGGGTGAAGTGAACACTGAAGCTTTCTTT,CASSSRGEVNTEAFF
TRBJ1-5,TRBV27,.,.,TGTGCCAGCAGTGTCAGGGGCACGCAGCAGCCCCAGCATTTT,CASSVRGTQQPQHF
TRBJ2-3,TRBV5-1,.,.,TGCGCCAGCAGCCCAGGGACTGGCACAGATACGCAGTATTTT,CASSPGTGTDTQYF
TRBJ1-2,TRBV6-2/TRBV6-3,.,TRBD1,TGTGCCAGCAGCTCCGGGACAGGGGTAATCTATGGCTACACCTTC,CASSSGTGVIYGYTF
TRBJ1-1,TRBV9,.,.,TGTGCCAGCAGCCCTCCCGCGATGAACACTGAAGCTTTCTTT,CASSPPAMNTEAFF
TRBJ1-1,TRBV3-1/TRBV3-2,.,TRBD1,TGTGCCAGCAGCCAAGATGGGACAGGGGAAGGAGGAAACACTGAAGCTTTCTTT,CASSQDGTGEGGNTEAFF
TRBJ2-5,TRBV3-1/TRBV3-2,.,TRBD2,TGTGCCAGCAGCCTCCGAGGTAGCGGGGATGAAGAGACCCAGTACTTC,CASSLRGSGDEETQYF